Described below is a single T cell receptor beta chain sequence and its context. The specificity of this receptor is unknown. Base qualities are not recorded, but no much larger clone differs from it by a single base. The sample is drawn from a study of somatic mutations in cytotoxic T cells in rheumatoid arthritis (dated by TCRdb to 2016 to 2017). As for the study more broadly: Right after diagnosis and prior to the start of any treatment, less than 35 ml EDTA of peripheral blood was drawn from patients. For 60 or so rheumatoid arthritis patients and 20 healthy controls, TCRB deep sequencing was carried out. Patients and controls did not essentially differ in median age, which was nearly identical between the groups. To characterize clonality, the study used TCRB deep sequencing while asking whether somatic mutations are carried by expanded CD8+ T-cell clones in newly diagnosed, untreated rheumatoid arthritis. Sorted V beta1+ cells also underwent TCRB sequencing, and some V beta antibody-stained T-cell populations were flow-sorted at nearly 100% purity on a FACSAria II or Sony SH800. The full study reports these points: It was unknown which antigens the expanded CD8+ clones targeted, and their absence from virus-specific databases did not exclude viral specificity. CD8+ T-cell clonality did not differ significantly between rheumatoid arthritis patients and age-matched healthy controls. Healthy controls showed no age-related increase in CD8+ clonality, whereas patients did (Spearman r ≈ 0.49). The slight TRBV07 underrepresentation in patients was not adjusted for multiple comparisons. In about an eighth of the roughly 65 patients the largest CD8+ clone exceeded 20% of CD8+ cells, and several identical CD8+ TCRB sequences were shared between blood and synovial fluid.

The immunoSEQ assay was applied to genomic DNA for TCRB CDR3 sequencing. Processing in the source paper ran as follows. When patient CD8+ clones exceeding 1% were checked against published virus-specific TCRB sequences, only a few matched. Analyses were restricted to productive TCRB rearrangements. Clonality was calculated as a Shannon entropy-based productive clonality index, and a clone was defined by a unique TCRB CDR3 sequence. To calculate repertoire overlap between two samples, the template counts of each clone were considered relative to each sample's total templates. Flow cytometry-measured V-gene usage correlated with V-gene usage from TCRB sequencing, with a Spearman r of roughly 0.56. The clones in this table, taken by TCRdb from immuneACCESS, are in-frame only. Not every clone is retained; where verified, under half of the shortfall comes from an unresolved V gene, and the cause of the rest is unknown. V and J calls plus clone size are reproduced from that table; the DNA served to infer D and trimming. The table for this sample lists 15,000 to 20,000 clones; roughly four fifths of them were counted only once. Of the sample, about a tenth is held by the ten largest clones.

Spanning cysteine to phenylalanine, the CDR3 consists of 13 amino acids. Only the CDR3 DNA stays, 39 bases, in frame from base 1. The germline V gene (reference sequence) specifies MNHEY as CDR1 and SMNVEV as CDR2. V is clipped by 4 bases and J by 0 bases, and the sequence between their germline boundaries is 6 bases long. On an AutoMACS, CD4+ and CD8+ cells were isolated via positive magnetic bead selection, and their purity was verified by flow cytometry. After a first flow cytometry screen using a TCR V beta antibody panel, clonal expansions were characterized through TCRB deep sequencing of sorted CD8+ fractions. Ficoll-Paque PLUS density gradient separation was used to isolate peripheral blood mononuclear cells. Nucleospin Tissue or Tissue XS kits were used to extract DNA from CD4-enriched, CD8-enriched or PBMC samples, and a Qubit 2.0 fluorometer was used for quantification.

Sequencing was done on a sample of CD8+ T cells sorted from blood. Here the chain combines TRBV27 and TRBJ2-5; no D gene can be assigned with confidence. The receptor comes from a man aged 18-30 years with rheumatoid arthritis. The CDR3 amino acid sequence is: CASSSGNQETQYF. The base sequence is TGTGCCAGCAGTTCCGGTAACCAAGAGACCCAGTACTTC.